This T cell receptor beta chain emerged from a study of blood T cell repertoires in COVID-19. In the study overall: Samples representing acute and convalescent COVID-19 were sourced from the United States, Italy and Spain. PBMCs, B-cell-depleted T cells, or T cells provided the cDNA or gDNA that made up the material.

In the authors' workflow: Nucleated cell counts were estimated from reference gene primer amplification. Method: immunoSEQ multiplex PCR; TCRdb's copy keeps in-frame clones and lacks some. The V and J calls and clone size come from that table; D and trimming were worked out from the DNA. The data hold about 240,000 clones, with around 86% observed a single time. There are 15 residues in the CDR3. V lost 4 bases to trimming and J lost 5 bases, with 17 bases between them. The germline gives CDR1 MGHRA, CDR2 YSYEKL. The gene calls are TRBV4-1 and TRBJ1-2; D perhaps matches TRBD1 (6 bases). This clonotype was sampled from an older woman with active or convalescent COVID-19. Sequences were obtained from peripheral blood. The CDR3 here is CASSPPRQVHYGYTF. In DNA form, the CDR3 reads TGCGCCAGCAGCCCGCCCCGACAGGTGCATTATGGCTACACCTTC.